The rows below give T cell receptor beta chains drawn from one sample of a study of blood T cell repertoires in COVID-19. This table comes from immunoSEQ multiplex PCR, and its TCRdb copy is limited to in-frame clones, with some not included. The repertoire holds around 240,000 clones, with roughly 86% as singletons. Material: peripheral blood. The receptors were sampled from a woman in her twenties or thirties who had recovered from COVID-19. Each CDR3 is given with its conserved first and last residue. A D gene is named only where the DNA matches it firmly. The size of a clone is reported for some rows only, either as once, few or many, or as a class for expanded clones.

DNA: TGTGCCAGCAGCTCCATCGGGAAGAGGCCAGATACGCAGTATTTT; CDR3: CASSSIGKRPDTQYF; V: TRBV5-4; size: -; J: TRBJ2-3; D: -
DNA: TGTGCCAGCAGTGAATCAGGGTTTTCCTACAATGAGCAGTTCTTC; CDR3: CASSESGFSYNEQFF; V: TRBV25-1; size: -; J: TRBJ2-1; D: -
DNA: TGTGCCAGCAGCGTAGATGGGGGCAATTCACCCCTCCACTTT; CDR3: CASSVDGGNSPLHF; V: TRBV9; size: -; J: TRBJ1-6; D: -
DNA: TGCGCCAGCAGCCCCGGACAGGGTGAAGCTTTCTTT; CDR3: CASSPGQGEAFF; V: TRBV5-1; size: -; J: TRBJ1-1; D: TRBD1
DNA: TGTGCCAGTAGGGTGGGCCCCCGGGGGGACAATGAGCAGTTCTTC; CDR3: CASRVGPRGDNEQFF; V: TRBV19; size: -; J: TRBJ2-1; D: TRBD2
DNA: TGTGCCAGCGGGGACAGGGGAGGCGATCAGCCCCAGCATTTT; CDR3: CASGDRGGDQPQHF; V: TRBV11-2; size: once; J: TRBJ1-5; D: TRBD1
DNA: TGCGCCAGCAGCCGGGGCGCCGGGGGGGAGACCCAGTACTTC; CDR3: CASSRGAGGETQYF; V: TRBV5-1; size: -; J: TRBJ2-5; D: TRBD2
DNA: TGTGCCAGCAGCCAATTCCTCGGAGCGGGGAACACCGGGGAGCTGTTTTTT; CDR3: CASSQFLGAGNTGELFF; V: TRBV3-1/TRBV3-2; size: -; J: TRBJ2-2; D: -
DNA: TGTGCCAGCACCTCAGGACTCCCTGTGTCCTACAATGAGCAGTTCTTC; CDR3: CASTSGLPVSYNEQFF; V: TRBV2; size: -; J: TRBJ2-1; D: -
DNA: TGCAGCGTACTACTAGCGGGGGGAAACAATGAGCAGTTCTTC; CDR3: CSVLLAGGNNEQFF; V: TRBV29-1; size: -; J: TRBJ2-1; D: TRBD2
DNA: TGTGCCAGCAGCTTGATCACACATACAGAGACCCAGTACTTC; CDR3: CASSLITHTETQYF; V: TRBV5-4; size: -; J: TRBJ2-5; D: -
DNA: TGTGCCAGCTCACCCGGTACAGATACGCAGTATTTT; CDR3: CASSPGTDTQYF; V: TRBV18; size: -; J: TRBJ2-3; D: -
DNA: TGTGCCAGCTCACCACCGAGCGATAACACCGGGGAGCTGTTTTTT; CDR3: CASSPPSDNTGELFF; V: TRBV18; size: -; J: TRBJ2-2; D: -
DNA: TGTGCCAGCAGCTTGAATCGTACGGGACAGGGTATCTATGGCTACACCTTC; CDR3: CASSLNRTGQGIYGYTF; V: TRBV5-7; size: -; J: TRBJ1-2; D: TRBD1
DNA: TGTGCCAGCAGTGAGGACAGCTATGGCTACACCTTC; CDR3: CASSEDSYGYTF; V: TRBV2; size: -; J: TRBJ1-2; D: -
DNA: TGTGCCAGCAGCGCCGGGTCCCATTCGGAGCAGTACTTC; CDR3: CASSAGSHSEQYF; V: TRBV11-2; size: -; J: TRBJ2-7; D: -
DNA: TGCAGCGTTGCTGTGTCGTCAGGGACCTACGAGCAGTACTTC; CDR3: CSVAVSSGTYEQYF; V: TRBV29-1; size: -; J: TRBJ2-7; D: -
DNA: TGTGCCAGTAGTACTGAGGACAGGGCAAGCTTCTATCTCGGCTATGGCTACACCTTC; CDR3: CASSTEDRASFYLGYGYTF; V: TRBV19; size: -; J: TRBJ1-2; D: TRBD1
DNA: TGCAGCGCCATGAGAGAAGAGACCCAGTACTTC; CDR3: CSAMREETQYF; V: TRBV29-1; size: -; J: TRBJ2-5; D: -
DNA: TGTGCCAGCAGCCAAGAGGTTGCCGGTAACACTGAAGCTTTCTTT; CDR3: CASSQEVAGNTEAFF; V: TRBV4-2; size: -; J: TRBJ1-1; D: -
DNA: TGTGCCAGCAGCCACAGGGGACAGGGGTTGACTGAAGCTTTCTTT; CDR3: CASSHRGQGLTEAFF; V: TRBV6-5; size: -; J: TRBJ1-1; D: TRBD1
DNA: TGTGCCAGCAGCTTAGGAAGGGGACTAGCCTACGAGCAGTACTTC; CDR3: CASSLGRGLAYEQYF; V: TRBV7-2; size: -; J: TRBJ2-7; D: TRBD2
DNA: TGTGCCAGCAGCGGTTTACAGGGGAACTCCTACAATGAGCAGTTCTTC; CDR3: CASSGLQGNSYNEQFF; V: TRBV9; size: -; J: TRBJ2-1; D: TRBD1
DNA: TGCGCCAGCAGCGCGGGACTAGCAATCGGGGGGGAGACCCAGTACTTC; CDR3: CASSAGLAIGGETQYF; V: TRBV5-1; size: -; J: TRBJ2-5; D: TRBD2
DNA: TGTGCCAGCAGCGAAGGGCCGACTACCTACGAGCAGTACTTC; CDR3: CASSEGPTTYEQYF; V: TRBV5-5; size: -; J: TRBJ2-7; D: -
DNA: TGTGCCAGTAGTATACCAGGGGGGCCCTTGAACACCGGGGAGCTGTTTTTT; CDR3: CASSIPGGPLNTGELFF; V: TRBV19; size: -; J: TRBJ2-2; D: -
DNA: TGTGCCAGCAGTGAACACAGGGGAAACACTGAAGCTTTCTTT; CDR3: CASSEHRGNTEAFF; V: TRBV2; size: -; J: TRBJ1-1; D: TRBD1
DNA: TGTGCCAGCAACACGGGGGTGAGGGTAGAGACCCAGTACTTC; CDR3: CASNTGVRVETQYF; V: TRBV5-6; size: -; J: TRBJ2-5; D: -
DNA: TGTGCCACCGGAGTCGGTTATGGCTACACCTTC; CDR3: CATGVGYGYTF; V: TRBV24-1; size: -; J: TRBJ1-2; D: -
DNA: TGTGCCACCAGCAGAGATCAGGGGGCTGAGGGCTACACCTTC; CDR3: CATSRDQGAEGYTF; V: TRBV15; size: few; J: TRBJ1-2; D: TRBD1